What follows are 13 T cell receptor beta chains derived from one specimen sequenced in a study of blood T cell repertoires in COVID-19 (dated by TCRdb to about 2020). Library construction relied on the immunoSEQ multiplex PCR assay. The clones in this table, taken by TCRdb from immuneACCESS, are in-frame only. Not every clone is retained; where verified, under half of the shortfall comes from an unresolved V gene, and the cause of the rest is unknown. Here the sample has about 48,000 clones; roughly four fifths occur a single time. The biggest ten clones account for 7% to 8.5% of the sample. The sequencing sample was made of peripheral blood. The receptors originated from a man aged 35-49 years with acute or convalescent COVID-19.

CDR3 coding DNA: TGTGCCAGCAGTTACTCCCGACAGGGATCGGGCTACACCTTC. Translated, it gives CASSYSRQGSGYTF. The chain carries TRBV6-6 and TRBJ1-2, with 7 bases lining up with TRBD1. Germline CDR1 MNHNY, CDR2 SVGAGI (reference sequence). The CDR3 is 14 residues long. V shed 0 bases and J 8 bases; nucleotides not matched to a gene: 6.

This clone was recorded a few times. The chain uses TRBV19 and TRBJ1-4; D remains unclear. Trimming left V 5 bases short and J 5 bases short, with 15 bases between. CDR1 is LNHDA and CDR2 is SQIVND in the germline V gene (reference sequence). The CDR3 runs to 15 residues. This CDR3 reads CASSPPRTGNEKLFF. For the CDR3, the DNA is TGTGCCAGTAGTCCCCCGAGGACTGGAAATGAAAAACTGTTTTTT.

The chain uses TRBV15 and TRBJ2-7; 8 bases align to TRBD1. V trimming: 3 bases; J trimming: 5 bases; junction bases outside the gene matches: 6. CDR3 length: 14 residues. From germline, CDR1 is LNHNV and CDR2 YYDKDF (reference sequence). The CDR3 DNA reads TGTGCCACCAGCAGGGACAGGGTAACCGACGAGCAGTACTTC. This encodes CATSRDRVTDEQYF.

This clone appeared a few times. The chain carries TRBV19 and TRBJ1-3, with 7 bases lining up with TRBD1. With 3 bases clipped from V and 2 bases from J, the junction kept 7 bases outside the gene matches. Germline V gene sequence: CDR1 LNHDA, CDR2 SQIVND (reference sequence). The CDR3 covers 16 residues. The CDR3 DNA reads as TGTGCCAGTAGTATCTTCTCAGGGGGTACTGGAAACACCATATATTTT. As protein: CASSIFSGGTGNTIYF.

The chain has TRBV7-2 and TRBJ2-2; 10 bases line up with TRBD1. V trimming: 4 bases; J trimming: 11 bases; junction bases outside the gene matches: 10. Looked up from germline, CDR1 is SGHTA and CDR2 is FQGNSA. The CDR3 sequence is 15 residues long. The CDR3 region has the DNA TGTGCCAGCAGCTCAATCCGGGACAGGGGCGCCGAGCTGTTTTTT. Translation: CASSSIRDRGAELFF.

J is TRBJ1-2 and V is TRBV28, with D maybe TRBD1 (5 bases). Looked up from germline, CDR1 is MDHEN and CDR2 is SYDVKM. Deletions cut 2 bases from V and 5 bases from J, with 9 bases between. This CDR3 spans 13 amino acids. CDR3 nucleotide sequence: TGTGCCAGCAGTTTAGGGGGGGAATATGGCTACACCTTC. It yields the protein CASSLGGEYGYTF.

In nucleotides, the CDR3 is TGTGCCAGCAGCCGGGCGAGTCCGGCGGTCCGGGACACCTGGTCGGGTGGCTACACCTTC. This gives the protein CASSRASPAVRDTWSGGYTF. The chain is built from TRBV9 and TRBJ1-2; perhaps TRBD1 as D (6 bases). Per germline, CDR1 SGDLS and CDR2 YYNGEE. The CDR3 totals 20 residues. V shed 4 bases and J shed 7 bases, with 35 bases lying between them.

This rearrangement joins TRBV28 to TRBJ1-2; 8 bases align to TRBD1. The germline V gene has CDR1 MDHEN and CDR2 SYDVKM. V gave up 7 bases and J gave up 6 bases; unmatched junction bases: 19. The CDR3 spans 17 residues. The CDR3 DNA follows: TGTGCCAGCAATCCCGGCCAGGGCAGGGGGCGCGTGAATGGCTACACCTTC. Protein: CASNPGQGRGRVNGYTF.

V usage is TRBV5-1 and J usage is TRBJ2-5; 7 nucleotides line up with TRBD1. Germline trimming cut 4 bases from V and 5 bases from J; bases unmatched to any gene: 14. Germline V CDR1 and CDR2: SGHRS, YFSETQ. This CDR3 is 16 amino acids long. CDR3 in amino acids: CASSPVDNRGGETQYF. DNA of the CDR3: TGCGCCAGCAGCCCCGTCGACAACAGGGGTGGGGAGACCCAGTACTTC.

The chain employs TRBV21-1 and TRBJ1-4. TRBV21-1 is given as a pseudogene. The CDR3 is made up of 13 amino acids. The DNA of the CDR3 is TGTGCCAGCAGCAAAGCGGGGAGAGGAAAACTGTTTTTT. This codes for CASSKAGRGKLFF.

DNA of the CDR3: TGTGCCAGCAGTGAAGGGACAGGGGGCACTGAAGCTTTCTTT. Amino acid sequence: CASSEGTGGTEAFF. The chain couples TRBV6-1 to TRBJ1-1; 10 bases align to TRBD1. The CDR3 has 14 amino acids. With 1 base clipped from V and 4 bases from J, the junction kept 0 bases outside the gene matches. In germline, CDR1 is MNHNS, CDR2 SASEGT.

This chain links TRBV18 with TRBJ1-1, with D unresolved. CDR1 KGHSH and CDR2 LQKENI come from the germline V gene. The V and J ends lost 6 bases and 0 bases respectively, with 8 bases between them. This CDR3 contains 13 residues. The CDR3, as DNA: TGTGCCAGCTCCCTGAGCCTGAACACTGAAGCTTTCTTT. It is translated as CASSLSLNTEAFF. The full variable domain, rest sourced from reference TRBV18 and TRBJ1-1, is NAGVMQNPRHLVRRRGQEARLRCSPMKGHSHVYWYRQLPEEGLKFMVYLQKENIIDESGMPKERFSAEFPKEGPSILRIQQVVRGDSAAYFCASSLSLNTEAFFGQGTRLTVV.

The chain employs TRBV10-1 and TRBJ2-1; tentative D call: TRBD1 (7 bases). V was pared by 4 bases and J by 2 bases, with 12 bases between. The CDR3 is 15 residues long. From germline, CDR1 is WNHNN and CDR2 SYGVQD (reference sequence). DNA of the CDR3: TGCGCCAGCAGTGGGGGCAGGGGGGCCTACAATGAGCAGTTCTTC. Translating it yields CASSGGRGAYNEQFF.